Shown below are 24 T cell receptor beta chains from a single sample sequenced in a study of blood T cell repertoires in COVID-19 (dated by TCRdb to the early 2020s). The library was prepared using the immunoSEQ multiplex PCR assay. TCRdb stores this immuneACCESS table with in-frame sequences only. Part of the clones is absent; in the studies checked, under half of the shortfall reflects unresolved V genes, and no reason is known for the rest. This sample has tens of thousands of clones in its table, and about three quarters of those were observed once. 15% to 20% of the sample is in the top ten clones. Material: peripheral blood. All receptors come from a man aged 25-45 years with COVID-19, enrolled during active disease.

This rearrangement joins TRBV19 to TRBJ1-1; D remains ambiguous. Germline CDR1 and CDR2: LNHDA and SQIVND (reference sequence). V was shortened by 6 bases and J by 0 bases, with 11 bases between the two germline ends. This CDR3 is built from 14 residues. In DNA form, the CDR3 reads TGTGCCAGTAGGGAGAAGGCCCTGAACACTGAAGCTTTCTTT. This sequence encodes CASREKALNTEAFF.

This chain links TRBV6-5 with TRBJ2-7; TRBD2 is a possible D gene (7 bases). Deletions cut 5 bases from V and 3 bases from J, with 14 bases between. This CDR3 spans 14 amino acids. CDR1 is MNHEY and CDR2 is SVGAGI in the germline V gene. The CDR3 protein is CASSTAGAVYEQYF. The CDR3 DNA follows: TGTGCCAGCAGTACCGCGGGGGCCGTCTACGAGCAGTACTTC.

This chain joins TRBV12-5 and TRBJ2-3; D is perhaps TRBD1 (6 bases). This CDR3 has 16 amino acids. Trimming pared 0 bases from V and 1 base from J, leaving 11 bases between. The V gene's germline CDR1 is LGHNT and CDR2 FRNRAP. The CDR3 reads CASGLVRGGGTDTQYF. Written as DNA, the CDR3 is TGTGCTAGTGGTTTGGTACGAGGGGGAGGCACAGATACGCAGTATTTT. The variable domain in full, with the rest retrieved from reference TRBV12-5 and TRBJ2-3, is DARVTQTPRHKVTEMGQEVTMRCQPILGHNTVFWYRQTMMQGLELLAYFRNRAPLDDSGMPKDRFSAEMPDATLATLKIQPSEPRDSAVYFCASGLVRGGGTDTQYFGPGTRLTVL.

This chain connects TRBV30 to TRBJ2-2; 9 bases map to TRBD2. CDR1 is GTSNPN, CDR2 SVGIG, per germline (reference sequence). CDR3 length equals 17 residues. V lost 3 bases to trimming and J lost 5 bases; unmatched junction nucleotides: 13. CDR3 sequence reads: CAWRGASGISRTGELFF. DNA for the CDR3: TGTGCCTGGAGGGGGGCTAGCGGGATTTCACGTACCGGGGAGCTGTTTTTT.

This chain connects TRBV9 to TRBJ2-6; 7 bases agree with TRBD1. The germline gives CDR1 SGDLS, CDR2 YYNGEE. The CDR3 is 18 amino acids. V shed 1 base, J shed 1 base, and the junction held 8 bases outside the gene matches. The CDR3 here is CASSVRQGAQSGANVLTF. The CDR3 DNA reads as TGTGCCAGCAGCGTAAGACAGGGAGCTCAATCTGGGGCCAACGTCCTGACTTTC.

The V call is TRBV6-2 or TRBV6-3, the J call TRBJ2-5; no definite D call. This CDR3 has 15 amino acids. Trimming stripped 0 bases from V and 5 bases from J, with 13 bases between. Germline V gene data show CDR1 as MNHEY and CDR2 as SVGEGT. The CDR3 nucleotides are TGTGCCAGCAGTTACTCCCCTGGGCAGTGGGAGACCCAGTACTTC. Its protein is CASSYSPGQWETQYF.

This rearrangement joins TRBV6-5 to TRBJ1-2; 7 positions match TRBD1. In germline, CDR1 is MNHEY, CDR2 SVGAGI. Trimming removed 0 bases from V and 7 bases from J; junction bases left unmatched: 5. There are 14 residues in the CDR3. CDR3 nucleotide sequence: TGTGCCAGCAGTTACTCGAGGACAGGCGGTGGCTACACCTTC. It specifies CASSYSRTGGGYTF.

This chain links TRBV11-3 with TRBJ2-5; possibly TRBD1 for D (5 bases). Germline CDR1 SGHNT, CDR2 YENEEA. This CDR3 spans 12 amino acids. Trimming cost V 6 bases and J 2 bases, with 7 bases left between them. CDR3 in amino acids: CASRQGQETQYF. CDR3 bases: TGTGCCAGCAGGCAGGGACAAGAGACCCAGTACTTC. The variable domain in full, completed from reference TRBV11-3 and TRBJ2-5, reads EAGVVQSPRYKIIEKKQPVAFWCNPISGHNTLYWYLQNLGQGPELLIRYENEEAVDDSQLPKDRFSAERLKGVDSTLKIQPAELGDSAVYLCASRQGQETQYFGPGTRLLVL.

The CDR3 sequence: CASTPSEGGISGTGELFF. In DNA form, the CDR3 reads TGTGCCAGCACTCCTTCTGAGGGCGGGATTAGCGGAACCGGGGAGCTGTTTTTT. The chain recombines TRBV25-1 with TRBJ2-2, with D maybe TRBD2 (6 bases). CDR1 is MGHDK and CDR2 is SYGVNS in the germline V gene. V shed 7 bases and J shed 5 bases, with 26 bases lying between them. The CDR3 is made up of 18 amino acids.

This clone was seen more than once but under ten times. The chain employs TRBV7-3 and TRBJ2-1; 7 nucleotides agree with TRBD2. This CDR3 comprises 15 residues. The trim removed 5 bases at V and 2 bases at J, leaving 6 bases unmatched. The V gene's germline CDR1 is SGHTA and CDR2 FQGTGA. DNA for the CDR3: TGTGCCAGCAGCACTTCCGGGGGGACCTACAATGAGCAGTTCTTC. It codes for CASSTSGGTYNEQFF.

The V gene is TRBV27, the J gene TRBJ2-7; TRBD1 matches at 9 bases. CDR1 MNHEY and CDR2 SMNVEV come from the germline V gene (reference sequence). There are 17 residues in the CDR3. The trim removed 4 bases at V and 6 bases at J, leaving 16 bases unmatched. The CDR3 DNA is TGTGCCAGCAGTTCTCTCGTATCCGGACAGGGGTATATCGAGCAGTACTTC. Amino acid sequence: CASSSLVSGQGYIEQYF.

J is TRBJ1-1 and V is TRBV5-8, with D hard to call. This CDR3 has 14 amino acids. V lost 0 bases and J lost 7, with 13 bases in between. From germline, CDR1 is SGHTS and CDR2 YDEGEE. Here the CDR3 DNA reads TGTGCCAGCAGCTTGGATCGCGTTCCGGGTGAAGCTTTCTTT. Translation: CASSLDRVPGEAFF.

The rearrangement links TRBV6-1 to TRBJ2-5; no clear D gene. Germline-derived CDR1 and CDR2 are MNHNS and SASEGT. CDR3 length: 12 residues. V was pared by 2 bases and J by 5 bases, with 6 bases between. CDR3 in amino acids: CASSELAETQYF. The CDR3, as DNA: TGTGCCAGCAGTGAACTGGCCGAGACCCAGTACTTC.

About this clone: The sample has other DNA sequences that encode this CDR3 too. This sequence joins TRBV7-2 and TRBJ2-3, with 10 bases matching TRBD2. CDR1 is SGHTA and CDR2 is FQGNSA in the germline V gene. The CDR3 loop spans 16 amino acids. V shed 1 base and J 4 bases; nucleotides not matched to a gene: 5. This CDR3 reads CASSLVASGGADTQYF. For the CDR3, the DNA is TGTGCCAGCAGCTTAGTGGCTAGCGGGGGTGCAGATACGCAGTATTTT.

The chain joins TRBV6-4 to TRBJ2-7; a possible D gene is TRBD1 (5 bases). V lost 7 bases and J lost 6, with 16 bases in between. CDR1 and CDR2 from the germline V gene are MRHNA and SNTAGT. This CDR3 region has 13 residues. In nucleotides, the CDR3 is TGTGCCAGCACCGGTCAGGGTAGCCCCGAGCAGTACTTC. This codes for CASTGQGSPEQYF.

The chain recombines TRBV19 with TRBJ2-7; a possible D gene is TRBD2 (5 bases). Trimming shortened V by 8 bases and J by 2 bases, and 13 bases separated the two germline ends. Germline CDR1 LNHDA, CDR2 SQIVND (reference sequence). This CDR3 spans 13 amino acids. The CDR3 DNA sequence: TGTGCCAGTCAACCGGCCGGGGCCTACGAGCAGTACTTC. Protein sequence: CASQPAGAYEQYF.

The chain joins TRBV24-1 to TRBJ1-5; no firm D call. Germline values: CDR1 KGHDR, CDR2 SFDVKD. Trimming stripped 0 bases from V and 6 bases from J, with 8 bases between. The CDR3 consists of 14 residues. The CDR3 sequence is CATSDLLTPQPQHF. CDR3 in DNA: TGTGCCACCAGTGATTTGCTAACCCCTCAGCCCCAGCATTTT.

The chain joins TRBV2 to TRBJ2-2, with a possible D match to TRBD1 (5 bases). Germline assignment: CDR1 SNHLY and CDR2 FYNNEI. The length of the CDR3 is 14 residues. V shed 8 bases and J shed 7 bases, with 17 bases lying between them. Here the CDR3 DNA reads TGTGCCAGCGGAGTGGTTAGGGGAATCGGGGAGCTGTTTTTT. Residues: CASGVVRGIGELFF.

J is TRBJ2-7 and V is TRBV21-1; TRBD2, the D gene given by the table, was not confirmed from the DNA. TRBV21-1 is reported as a pseudogene. This CDR3 spans 16 amino acids. Here the CDR3 reads CASSDLSGVLTYEQYF. DNA for the CDR3: TGTGCCAGCAGCGACTTAAGCGGCGTTCTAACCTACGAGCAGTACTTC.

This chain uses TRBV4-1 with TRBJ2-3; TRBD1 matches 7 bases. This CDR3 has 16 residues. Trimming at V came to 1 base and at J to 0 bases, leaving 4 bases not matched to a gene. Germline V gene lookup returns CDR1 MGHRA and CDR2 YSYEKL. The CDR3 DNA reads as TGCGCCAGCAGCCAAGCCACAGGGGCGAGCACAGATACGCAGTATTTT. Encoded protein: CASSQATGASTDTQYF.

This clone was counted many times. For the CDR3, the DNA is TGTGCCAGCAGTACGTTCAGGGGAGGGGCCTACGAGCAGTACTTC. Its translation: CASSTFRGGAYEQYF. The gene calls are TRBV27 and TRBJ2-7; D may be TRBD2 (7 bases). Germline lookup yields CDR1 MNHEY and CDR2 SMNVEV (reference sequence). The CDR3 consists of 15 residues. Trimming removed 5 bases at V and 2 bases at J, with 16 bases between.

In DNA form, the CDR3 reads TGTGCCAGCAAGAGTAGCGAGAACTACGAGCAGTACTTC. Translating gives CASKSSENYEQYF. This chain connects TRBV6-5 to TRBJ2-7; TRBD2 is a possible D gene (5 bases). Germline V gives CDR1 MNHEY, CDR2 SVGAGI. The V end was cut by 7 bases, the J end by 3 bases, with 13 bases between. The CDR3 extends over 13 amino acids.

This clone was seen only once. This chain links TRBV28 with TRBJ2-5, with 8 bases identical to TRBD2. Germline V CDR1 and CDR2: MDHEN, SYDVKM. The CDR3 is made up of 15 amino acids. V trimming: 5 bases; J trimming: 4 bases; junction bases outside the gene matches: 9. CDR3 nucleotides: TGTGCCAGCAGTCCCGCCGGGAGGGGGGCAGAGACCCAGTACTTC. Translating gives CASSPAGRGAETQYF.

The rearrangement uses TRBV18 and TRBJ1-4; weak D call: TRBD1 (6 bases). Trimming removed 1 base from V and 0 bases from J, with 18 bases in between. This CDR3 is 19 amino acids long. In germline, CDR1 is KGHSH, CDR2 LQKENI. The CDR3 sequence is CASSPQPEQGLSTNEKLFF. In nucleotides, the CDR3 is TGTGCCAGCTCACCACAACCGGAACAGGGTCTCTCAACTAATGAAAAACTGTTTTTT.